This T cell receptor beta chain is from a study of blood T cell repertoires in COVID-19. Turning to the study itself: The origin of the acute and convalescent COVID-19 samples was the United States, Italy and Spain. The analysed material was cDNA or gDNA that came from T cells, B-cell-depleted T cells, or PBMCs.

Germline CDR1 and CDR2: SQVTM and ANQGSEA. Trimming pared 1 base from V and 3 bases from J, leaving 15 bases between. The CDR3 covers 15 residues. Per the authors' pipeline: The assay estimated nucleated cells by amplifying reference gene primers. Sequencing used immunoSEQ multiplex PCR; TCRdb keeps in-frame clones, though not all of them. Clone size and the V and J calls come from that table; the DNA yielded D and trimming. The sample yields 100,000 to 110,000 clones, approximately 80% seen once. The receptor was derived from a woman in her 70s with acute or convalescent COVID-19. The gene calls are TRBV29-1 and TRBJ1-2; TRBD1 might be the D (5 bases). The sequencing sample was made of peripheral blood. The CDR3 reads CSVEGGENAYYGYTF. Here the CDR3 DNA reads TGCAGCGTTGAAGGGGGGGAAAATGCCTACTATGGCTACACCTTC.